Listed below are T cell receptor beta chains from one sample, sequenced in a study of Ad26.COV2.S vaccination and SARS-CoV-2 variants. TCRdb keeps only in-frame clones here, not all; method: immunoSEQ multiplex PCR. The sample carries some 350,000 clones, 85% recorded once. The input for sequencing was peripheral blood, taken in a trial of Ad26.COV2.S vaccine versus placebo. These receptors were taken from a person aged 18-65 years who received the Ad26.COV2.S COVID-19 vaccine or a placebo. Both conserved end residues are part of each CDR3. Fields, in order: CDR3 protein, CDR3 DNA, J gene, D gene, clone size, V gene, CDR3 length. A D gene is named only where the DNA matches it firmly. Size is omitted from some rows. Given values are once, few, many or a class for expanded clones.

CASSARGGGQNNSPLHF	TGTGCCAGCAGCGCCAGGGGTGGGGGACAGAATAATTCACCCCTCCACTTT	TRBJ1-6	TRBD1	few	TRBV9	17
CASSNPGGPGTQYF	TGTGCCAGCAGCAACCCGGGAGGGCCTGGGACCCAGTACTTC	TRBJ2-5	TRBD2	.	TRBV6-5	14
CASSYVGQGLGYTF	TGTGCCAGCAGTTACGTGGGACAGGGGCTTGGCTACACCTTC	TRBJ1-2	TRBD1	.	TRBV6-2/TRBV6-3	14
CASSQRSPPSKNGELFF	TGTGCCAGCAGCCAAAGATCCCCCCCTTCCAAGAACGGGGAGCTGTTTTTT	TRBJ2-2	.	.	TRBV11-2	17
CASSEPRGWARDLDEKLFF	TGTGCCAGCAGTGAACCCCGGGGGTGGGCCCGGGACCTGGATGAAAAACTGTTTTTT	TRBJ1-4	.	.	TRBV6-1	19
CASSHNSGRAADTQYF	TGCGCCAGCAGCCATAATAGCGGGAGGGCCGCAGATACGCAGTATTTT	TRBJ2-3	TRBD2	.	TRBV4-3	16
CATTWGPGANVLTF	TGTGCCACAACATGGGGGCCTGGGGCCAACGTCCTGACTTTC	TRBJ2-6	.	.	TRBV28	14
CASRIPGQGNNEQFF	TGTGCCAGCAGAATTCCGGGACAGGGGAACAATGAGCAGTTCTTC	TRBJ2-1	TRBD1	.	TRBV28	15
CSARLSDTQYF	TGCAGTGCTAGACTCTCAGATACGCAGTATTTT	TRBJ2-3	.	.	TRBV20-1	11
CASSPLNRGETGELFF	TGTGCCAGCTCACCCCTGAACCGCGGGGAGACCGGGGAGCTGTTTTTT	TRBJ2-2	.	.	TRBV18	16
CAISGEGMNTEAFF	TGTGCCATCAGTGGCGAAGGCATGAACACTGAAGCTTTCTTT	TRBJ1-1	.	once	TRBV10-3	14
CASSALRKEQYF	TGTGCCAGCAGCGCCCTTAGGAAGGAGCAGTACTTC	TRBJ2-7	.	few	TRBV11-2	12
CASSGEGQAGRYGYTF	TGTGCCAGCAGCGGGGAAGGACAGGCGGGTCGGTATGGCTACACCTTC	TRBJ1-2	TRBD1	.	TRBV3-1/TRBV3-2	16
CASSQDWGGSTEQFF	TGTGCCAGCAGCCAAGATTGGGGGGGGTCCACTGAGCAGTTCTTC	TRBJ2-1	TRBD2	.	TRBV3-1/TRBV3-2	15
CASSLALAGAHNEQFF	TGTGCCAGCAGCTTAGCCCTAGCGGGGGCCCACAATGAGCAGTTCTTC	TRBJ2-1	TRBD2	many	TRBV7-9	16
CASSQLVGGGFNEQYF	TGCGCCAGCAGCCAACTAGTAGGCGGGGGCTTCAACGAGCAGTACTTC	TRBJ2-7	.	medium-sized	TRBV5-1	16
CASSLGSTGVLPQHF	TGTGCCAGCAGCTTGGGTTCTACAGGGGTCCTGCCCCAGCATTTT	TRBJ1-5	TRBD1	.	TRBV5-5	15
CASSEGGTWNYGYTF	TGCGCCAGCAGTGAAGGCGGGACTTGGAACTATGGCTACACCTTC	TRBJ1-2	.	.	TRBV10-2	15
CASSLRVAGGETQYF	TGTGCCAGCAGTCTCCGCGTAGCGGGGGGGGAGACCCAGTACTTC	TRBJ2-5	TRBD2	.	TRBV6-5	15
CASSLLSSGGYEQFF	TGTGCCAGCAGCTTATTATCTAGCGGGGGATATGAGCAGTTCTTC	TRBJ2-1	TRBD2	once	TRBV11-2	15
CASSRDPPITGELFF	TGCGCCAGCAGCCGGGACCCTCCCATCACCGGGGAGCTGTTTTTT	TRBJ2-2	.	few	TRBV5-1	15
CASTLSGDSYEQYF	TGTGCCAGCACCCTCAGTGGGGACTCCTACGAGCAGTACTTC	TRBJ2-7	.	.	TRBV28	14
CASSLDSGRETQYF	TGTGCCAGCAGCTTAGATTCGGGCCGGGAGACCCAGTACTTC	TRBJ2-5	.	once	TRBV7-9	14
CASVVGGYGYTF	TGTGCCAGCGTCGTGGGGGGCTATGGCTACACCTTC	TRBJ1-2	.	.	TRBV2	12
CASSPEGHPQKLFF	TGTGCCAGCAGCCCAGAAGGCCACCCACAAAAACTGTTTTTT	TRBJ1-4	.	.	TRBV7-8	14
CASSRGQNMNTEAFF	TGTGCCAGCAGCAGGGGACAGAACATGAACACTGAAGCTTTCTTT	TRBJ1-1	TRBD1	.	TRBV28	15
CASSLFTGFIF	TGTGCCAGCAGCTTGTTCACAGGGTTTATCTTC	TRBJ2-1	.	.	TRBV5-6	11
CASKTGQNTEAFF	TGTGCCAGCAAAACAGGGCAGAACACTGAAGCTTTCTTT	TRBJ1-1	.	.	TRBV2	13
CASSLVGGSPPMNTEAFF	TGTGCCAGCAGCTTAGTGGGGGGTTCCCCCCCCATGAACACTGAAGCTTTCTTT	TRBJ1-1	.	.	TRBV13	18
CAWATGTGVYEKLFF	TGTGCCTGGGCTACCGGGACAGGGGTATATGAAAAACTGTTTTTT	TRBJ1-4	TRBD1	.	TRBV30	15
CASSFSGPQETQYF	TGTGCCAGCTCATTCAGCGGGCCTCAAGAGACCCAGTACTTC	TRBJ2-5	.	.	TRBV18	14
CASSSGTSGSYEQYF	TGTGCCAGCAGCTCCGGGACTAGCGGCTCCTACGAGCAGTACTTC	TRBJ2-7	TRBD2	.	TRBV7-2	15
CASSTDRARTDTQYF	TGTGCCAGCAGCACGGACAGGGCGAGGACAGATACGCAGTATTTT	TRBJ2-3	TRBD1	.	TRBV6-5	15
CASSSDSEKLFF	TGTGCCAGCAGCAGTGACAGTGAAAAACTGTTTTTT	TRBJ1-4	.	.	TRBV27	12
CSVQTGGNNSPLHF	TGCAGCGTCCAAACAGGGGGCAATAATTCACCCCTCCACTTT	TRBJ1-6	TRBD1	.	TRBV29-1	14
CASSYSYPGSQPQHF	TGTGCCAGCAGTTACTCGTATCCGGGGAGTCAGCCCCAGCATTTT	TRBJ1-5	.	.	TRBV6-2/TRBV6-3	15
CAIMGTSGGSYEQYF	TGTGCCATCATGGGGACTAGCGGAGGGTCCTACGAGCAGTACTTC	TRBJ2-7	TRBD2	few	TRBV10-3	15
CASSWTGGTQYF	TGTGCCAGCAGCTGGACGGGGGGAACCCAGTACTTC	TRBJ2-5	TRBD2	.	TRBV5-6	12
CASSLGTSGRAFGGEQYF	TGTGCCAGCAGCCTCGGGACTAGCGGGAGGGCTTTCGGGGGCGAGCAGTACTTC	TRBJ2-7	TRBD2	.	TRBV3-1/TRBV3-2	18
CASSSDWPYNEQFF	TGTGCCAGCAGCTCCGACTGGCCCTACAATGAGCAGTTCTTC	TRBJ2-1	.	.	TRBV7-9	14
CSVIQQGGRYEQYF	TGCAGCGTTATCCAACAGGGAGGTCGCTACGAGCAGTACTTC	TRBJ2-7	.	.	TRBV29-1	14
CASSVGAVTDTQYF	TGTGCCAGCAGCGTGGGGGCGGTGACAGATACGCAGTATTTT	TRBJ2-3	.	.	TRBV9	14
CASSLGLALQETQYF	TGCGCCAGCAGCTTGGGGCTAGCGCTCCAAGAGACCCAGTACTTC	TRBJ2-5	.	.	TRBV5-1	15
CASSLALGGAQFF	TGTGCCAGCAGCTTAGCGCTAGGGGGGGCGCAGTTCTTC	TRBJ2-1	.	.	TRBV7-9	13
CASSWGSPLHF	TGTGCCAGCAGCTGGGGTTCACCCCTCCACTTT	TRBJ1-6	.	few	TRBV12-3/TRBV12-4	11
CASSQEGTSYEQYF	TGCGCCAGCAGCCAAGAGGGAACAAGTTACGAGCAGTACTTC	TRBJ2-7	.	.	TRBV4-1	14
CASSLGPGKKQETQYF	TGTGCCAGCAGCTTAGGACCAGGGAAGAAGCAAGAGACCCAGTACTTC	TRBJ2-5	.	.	TRBV7-8	16
CATSRASVRGGQYF	TGTGCCACCAGCAGAGCCTCCGTCAGGGGCGGGCAGTACTTC	TRBJ2-7	.	.	TRBV15	14
CASSARRSGANVLTF	TGTGCCAGCAGCGCCCGCCGGTCTGGGGCCAACGTCCTGACTTTC	TRBJ2-6	.	.	TRBV7-2	15
CASSTGRGGEKLFF	TGTGCCAGCAGCACGGGCAGAGGAGGTGAAAAACTGTTTTTT	TRBJ1-4	.	.	TRBV6-5	14
CATQDSRSTDTQYF	TGTGCCACCCAAGACAGCCGTAGCACAGATACGCAGTATTTT	TRBJ2-3	.	.	TRBV24-1	14
CASSDLPLSSYNEQFF	TGCGCCAGCAGTGATCTCCCTTTGAGCTCCTACAATGAGCAGTTCTTC	TRBJ2-1	.	once	TRBV10-2	16
CATSRSETGALGYIQYF	TGTGCCACCAGCAGATCAGAAACAGGGGCCCTTGGATACATTCAGTACTTC	TRBJ2-4	TRBD1	.	TRBV15	17
CASSQDPDGSSYGYTF	TGCGCCAGCAGCCAAGACCCCGACGGTTCTAGCTATGGCTACACCTTC	TRBJ1-2	.	.	TRBV4-3	16
CSGGSGGVNTGELFF	TGCAGCGGGGGCAGCGGGGGGGTGAACACCGGGGAGCTGTTTTTT	TRBJ2-2	TRBD2	.	TRBV29-1	15
CASSSQSWGNTGELFF	TGTGCCAGCAGCTCCCAATCTTGGGGTAACACCGGGGAGCTGTTTTTT	TRBJ2-2	.	.	TRBV7-2	16
CASSPKRSGIFYGYTF	TGTGCCAGCAGTCCAAAAAGGTCCGGGATTTTTTATGGCTACACCTTC	TRBJ1-2	.	.	TRBV6-2/TRBV6-3	16
CASSPTSGSSDTQYF	TGTGCCAGCAGTCCGACTAGCGGGAGCTCAGATACGCAGTATTTT	TRBJ2-3	TRBD2	.	TRBV6-4	15
CASRPHKQGTYEQYF	TGTGCCAGCAGACCACATAAACAGGGTACCTACGAGCAGTACTTC	TRBJ2-7	.	.	TRBV28	15